The sample holds a few counts of the clone carrying this T cell receptor (beta chain). Its antigen is unknown. The source of the sample is a study of response to subunit inactivated influenza vaccine. TCRdb independently ran MiXCR on the RT-PCR reads; one entry per CDR3 protein. Here the sample spans 450,000 to 550,000 distinct CDR3 sequences, roughly 25% being singletons. Study observations and caveats: T cells newly recruited by each seasonal influenza vaccination are few, the authors suggested.

The CDR3 loop spans 13 amino acids. Germline V lookup: CDR1 DFQATT, CDR2 SNEGSKA (reference sequence). Trimming shortened V by 2 bases and J by 11 bases, and 16 bases separated the two germline ends. The TCR sequence derives from a man aged 45-65 years who received an inactivated influenza vaccine. This sample comprised CD4+ T cells sorted from PBMCs, obtained around 5 days after vaccination. V and J are TRBV20-1 and TRBJ1-5, with D possibly TRBD1 on 5 matching bases. The DNA for the CDR3 is TGCAGTGCTAGACAGGGCTTACGTCCGTCCCAGCATTTT. Its translation: CSARQGLRPSQHF.